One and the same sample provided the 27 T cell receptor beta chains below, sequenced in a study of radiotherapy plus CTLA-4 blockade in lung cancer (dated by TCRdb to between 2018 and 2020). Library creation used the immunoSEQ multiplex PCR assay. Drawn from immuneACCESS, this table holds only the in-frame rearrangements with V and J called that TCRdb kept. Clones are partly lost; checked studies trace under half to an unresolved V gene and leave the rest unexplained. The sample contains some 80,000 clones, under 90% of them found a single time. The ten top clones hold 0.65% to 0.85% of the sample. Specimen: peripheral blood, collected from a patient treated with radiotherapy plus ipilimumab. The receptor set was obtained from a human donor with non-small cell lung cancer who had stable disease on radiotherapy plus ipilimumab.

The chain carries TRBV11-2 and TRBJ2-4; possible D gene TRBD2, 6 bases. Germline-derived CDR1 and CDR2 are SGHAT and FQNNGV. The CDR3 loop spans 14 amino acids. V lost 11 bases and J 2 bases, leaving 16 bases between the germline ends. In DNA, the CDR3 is TGTGCCTGCGGAGGGTTCAGGACCAAAAACATTCAGTACTTC. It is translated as CACGGFRTKNIQYF.

The CDR3 region has the DNA TGTGCCAGCAGCTTAGATGAGACAGGTAATGAGCAGTTCTTC. Its translation is CASSLDETGNEQFF. The genes are TRBV11-3 and TRBJ2-1, with D possibly matching TRBD1 (6 bases). The V gene's germline CDR1 is SGHNT and CDR2 YENEEA. The CDR3 length is 14 residues. V lost 0 bases and J 7 bases, leaving 10 bases between the germline ends.

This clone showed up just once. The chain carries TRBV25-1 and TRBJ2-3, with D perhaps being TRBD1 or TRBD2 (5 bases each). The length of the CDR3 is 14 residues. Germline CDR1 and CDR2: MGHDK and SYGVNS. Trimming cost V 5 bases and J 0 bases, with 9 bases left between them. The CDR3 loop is CASSRGASTDTQYF. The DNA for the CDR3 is TGTGCCAGCAGTCGGGGCGCCAGCACAGATACGCAGTATTTT.

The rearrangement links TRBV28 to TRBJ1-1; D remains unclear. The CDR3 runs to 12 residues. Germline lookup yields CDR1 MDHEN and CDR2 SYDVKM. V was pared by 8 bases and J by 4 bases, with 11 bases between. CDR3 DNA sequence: TGTGCCAGCCCATCCCCGGTCACTGAAGCTTTCTTT. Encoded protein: CASPSPVTEAFF.

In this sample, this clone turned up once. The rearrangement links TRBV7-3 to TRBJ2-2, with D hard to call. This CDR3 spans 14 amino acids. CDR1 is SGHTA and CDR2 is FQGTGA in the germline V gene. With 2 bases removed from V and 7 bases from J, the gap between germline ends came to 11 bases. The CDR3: CASSLVIAGGELFF. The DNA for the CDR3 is TGTGCCAGCAGCTTAGTCATTGCAGGCGGGGAGCTGTTTTTT.

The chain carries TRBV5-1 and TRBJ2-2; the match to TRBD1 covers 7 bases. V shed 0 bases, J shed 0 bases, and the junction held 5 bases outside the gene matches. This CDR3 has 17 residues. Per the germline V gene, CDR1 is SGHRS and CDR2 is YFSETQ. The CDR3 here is CASSLAITGANTGELFF. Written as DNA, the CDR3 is TGCGCCAGCAGCTTGGCCATAACAGGGGCGAACACCGGGGAGCTGTTTTTT.

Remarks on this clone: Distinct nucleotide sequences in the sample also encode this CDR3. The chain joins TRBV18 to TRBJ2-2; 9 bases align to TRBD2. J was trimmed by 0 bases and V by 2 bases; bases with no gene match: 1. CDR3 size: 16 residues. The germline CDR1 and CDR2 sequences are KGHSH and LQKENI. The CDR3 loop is CASSPLAGANTGELFF. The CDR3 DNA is TGTGCCAGCTCACCATTAGCGGGGGCGAACACCGGGGAGCTGTTTTTT.

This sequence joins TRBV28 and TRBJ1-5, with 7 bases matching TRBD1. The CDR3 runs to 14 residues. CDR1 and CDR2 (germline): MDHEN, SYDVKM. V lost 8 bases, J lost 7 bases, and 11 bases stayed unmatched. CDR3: CASGAETGAQPQHF. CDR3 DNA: TGTGCCAGCGGGGCCGAAACAGGGGCCCAGCCCCAGCATTTT. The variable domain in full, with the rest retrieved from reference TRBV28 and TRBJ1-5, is DVKVTQSSRYLVKRTGEKVFLECVQDMDHENMFWYRQDPGLGLRLIYFSYDVKMKEKGDIPEGYSVSREKKERFSLILESASTNQTSMYLCASGAETGAQPQHFGDGTRLSIL.

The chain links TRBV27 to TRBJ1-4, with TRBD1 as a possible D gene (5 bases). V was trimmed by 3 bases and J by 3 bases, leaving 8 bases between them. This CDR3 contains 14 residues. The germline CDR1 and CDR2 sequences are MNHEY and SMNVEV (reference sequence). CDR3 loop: CASSLWGANEKLFF. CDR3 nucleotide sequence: TGTGCCAGCAGTTTGTGGGGGGCTAATGAAAAACTGTTTTTT.

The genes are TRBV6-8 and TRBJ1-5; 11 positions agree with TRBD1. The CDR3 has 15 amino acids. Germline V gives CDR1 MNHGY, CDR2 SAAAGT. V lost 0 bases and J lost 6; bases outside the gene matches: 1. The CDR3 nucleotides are TGTGCCAGCAGTTACTCGGGACAGGGGGGTCAGCCCCAGCATTTT. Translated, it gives CASSYSGQGGQPQHF.

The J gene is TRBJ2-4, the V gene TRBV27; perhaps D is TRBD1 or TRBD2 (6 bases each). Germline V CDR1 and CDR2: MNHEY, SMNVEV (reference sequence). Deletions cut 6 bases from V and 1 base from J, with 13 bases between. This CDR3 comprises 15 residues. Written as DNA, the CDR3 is TGTGCCAGCAGCCAAAACGGGGGCGCCAAAAACATTCAGTACTTC. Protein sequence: CASSQNGGAKNIQYF.

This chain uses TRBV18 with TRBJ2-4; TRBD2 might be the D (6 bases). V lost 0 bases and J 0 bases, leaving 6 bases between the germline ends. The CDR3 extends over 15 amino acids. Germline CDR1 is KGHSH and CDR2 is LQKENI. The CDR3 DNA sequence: TGTGCCAGCTCACCACCGGGGGGAGCCAAAAACATTCAGTACTTC. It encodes CASSPPGGAKNIQYF.

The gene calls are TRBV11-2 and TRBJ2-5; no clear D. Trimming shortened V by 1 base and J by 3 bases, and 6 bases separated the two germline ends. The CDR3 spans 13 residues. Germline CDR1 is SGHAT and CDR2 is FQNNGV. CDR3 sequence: CASSLGHKETQYF. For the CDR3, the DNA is TGTGCCAGCAGCTTAGGCCACAAAGAGACCCAGTACTTC.

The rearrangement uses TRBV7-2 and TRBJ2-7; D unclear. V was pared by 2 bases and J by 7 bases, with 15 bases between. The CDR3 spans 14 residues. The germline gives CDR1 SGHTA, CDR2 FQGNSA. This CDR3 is CASSLSAGLREQYF. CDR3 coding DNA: TGTGCCAGCAGCTTATCGGCAGGCCTACGGGAGCAGTACTTC.

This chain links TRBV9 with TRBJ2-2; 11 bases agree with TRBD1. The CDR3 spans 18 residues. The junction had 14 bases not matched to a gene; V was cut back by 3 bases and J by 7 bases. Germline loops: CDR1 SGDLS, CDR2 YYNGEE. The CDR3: CASSAHRDRGGPGGELFF. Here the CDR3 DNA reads TGTGCCAGCAGCGCCCACCGGGACAGGGGGGGCCCGGGCGGGGAGCTGTTTTTT.

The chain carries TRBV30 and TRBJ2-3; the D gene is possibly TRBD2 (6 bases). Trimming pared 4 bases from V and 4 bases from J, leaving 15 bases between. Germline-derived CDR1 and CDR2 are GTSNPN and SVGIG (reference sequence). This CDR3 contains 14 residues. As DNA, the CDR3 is TGTGCCTGGAAATTGTGGGAGGCCGCAGATACGCAGTATTTT. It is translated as CAWKLWEAADTQYF. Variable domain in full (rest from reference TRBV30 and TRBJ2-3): SQTIHQWPATLVQPVGSPLSLECTVEGTSNPNLYWYRQAAGRGLQLLFYSVGIGQISSEVPQNLSASRPQDRQFILSSKKLLLSDSGFYLCAWKLWEAADTQYFGPGTRLTVL.

The CDR3 sequence: CASSHAGGGNQPQHF. The CDR3 DNA reads TGTGCCAGCAGCCATGCGGGGGGTGGCAATCAGCCCCAGCATTTT. V usage is TRBV7-2 and J usage is TRBJ1-5, with D perhaps TRBD1 (5 bases). Per the germline V gene, CDR1 is SGHTA and CDR2 is FQGNSA. There are 15 residues in the CDR3. V dropped 5 bases and J dropped 2 bases, with 13 bases sitting between them.

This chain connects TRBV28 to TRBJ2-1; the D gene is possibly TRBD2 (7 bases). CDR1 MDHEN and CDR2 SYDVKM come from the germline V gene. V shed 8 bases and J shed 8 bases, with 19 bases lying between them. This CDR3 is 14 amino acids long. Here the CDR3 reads CASRAGGGPYEQFF. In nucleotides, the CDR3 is TGTGCCAGCCGCGCTGGGGGGGGGCCTTATGAGCAGTTCTTC.

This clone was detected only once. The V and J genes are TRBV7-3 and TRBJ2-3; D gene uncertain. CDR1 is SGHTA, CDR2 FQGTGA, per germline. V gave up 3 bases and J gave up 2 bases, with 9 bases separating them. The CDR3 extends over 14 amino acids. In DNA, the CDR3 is TGTGCCAGCAGCTTGTCGGGCCTCACAGATACGCAGTATTTT. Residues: CASSLSGLTDTQYF.

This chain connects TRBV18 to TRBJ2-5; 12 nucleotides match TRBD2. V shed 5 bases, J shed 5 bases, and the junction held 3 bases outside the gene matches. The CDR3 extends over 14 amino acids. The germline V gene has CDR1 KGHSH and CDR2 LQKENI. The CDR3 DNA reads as TGTGCCAGCTCATTGACTAGCGGGAGTGAGACCCAGTACTTC. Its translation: CASSLTSGSETQYF.

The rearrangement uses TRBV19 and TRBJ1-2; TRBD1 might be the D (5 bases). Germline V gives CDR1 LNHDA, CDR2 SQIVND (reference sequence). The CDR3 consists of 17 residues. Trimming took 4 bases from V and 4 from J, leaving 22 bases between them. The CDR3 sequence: CASSTNTPLGRGYGYTF. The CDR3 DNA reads TGTGCCAGTAGTACCAATACCCCCTTGGGGAGGGGCTATGGCTACACCTTC.

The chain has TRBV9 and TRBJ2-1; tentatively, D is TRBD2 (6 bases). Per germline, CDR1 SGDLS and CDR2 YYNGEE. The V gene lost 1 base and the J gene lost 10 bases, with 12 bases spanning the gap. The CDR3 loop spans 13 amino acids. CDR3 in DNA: TGTGCCAGCAGCGTAACACAGGCGGGAGAGCAGTTCTTC. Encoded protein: CASSVTQAGEQFF. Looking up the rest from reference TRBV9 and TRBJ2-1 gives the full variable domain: DSGVTQTPKHLITATGQRVTLRCSPRSGDLSVYWYQQSLDQGLQFLIQYYNGEERAKGNILERFSAQQFPDLHSELNLSSLELGDSALYFCASSVTQAGEQFFGPGTRLTVL.

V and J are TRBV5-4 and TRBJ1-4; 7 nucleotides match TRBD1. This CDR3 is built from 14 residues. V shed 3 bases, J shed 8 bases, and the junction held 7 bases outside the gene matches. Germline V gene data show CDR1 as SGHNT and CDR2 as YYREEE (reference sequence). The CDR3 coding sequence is TGTGCCAGCAGCTCCGGGACAGTCGGAGAAAAACTGTTTTTT. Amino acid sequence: CASSSGTVGEKLFF.

CDR3: CASSVGDSDYEQYF. The CDR3 DNA is TGTGCCAGCAGCGTAGGGGACAGCGACTACGAGCAGTACTTC. This chain uses TRBV9 with TRBJ2-7; TRBD1 matches 7 bases. From germline, CDR1 is SGDLS and CDR2 YYNGEE. The CDR3 totals 14 residues. V shed 0 bases, J shed 3 bases, and the junction held 3 bases outside the gene matches.

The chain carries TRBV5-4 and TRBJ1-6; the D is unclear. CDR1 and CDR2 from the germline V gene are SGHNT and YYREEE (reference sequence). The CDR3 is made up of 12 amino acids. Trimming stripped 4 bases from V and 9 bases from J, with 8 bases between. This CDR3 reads CASSGQVSPLHF. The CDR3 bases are TGTGCCAGCAGCGGTCAGGTTTCACCCCTCCACTTT.

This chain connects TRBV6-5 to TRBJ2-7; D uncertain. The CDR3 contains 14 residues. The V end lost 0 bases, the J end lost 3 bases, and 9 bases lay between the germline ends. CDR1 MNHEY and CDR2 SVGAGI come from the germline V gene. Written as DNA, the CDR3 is TGTGCCAGCAGTTACTCATCACAGAACTACGAGCAGTACTTC. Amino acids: CASSYSSQNYEQYF.

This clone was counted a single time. The CDR3 sequence: CASSQFTSGSPDTQYF. The CDR3 region has the DNA TGTGCCAGCAGCCAATTCACTAGCGGGAGTCCAGATACGCAGTATTTT. This chain joins TRBV4-2 and TRBJ2-3, with TRBD2 matching over 11 bases. Germline V gene lookup returns CDR1 LGHNA and CDR2 YNFKEQ. The ends lost 2 bases at V and 4 bases at J; junction bases unmatched: 5. This CDR3 spans 16 amino acids.